This T cell receptor beta chain was sequenced during a study of T cell clonotyping in hematopoietic cell transplantation. Time point denoted: recipient sample about 28 days before transplant, after cytoreduction. Recipient blood drawn about 28 days pretransplant and days 30, 100, 180 after. TCRdb's table, derived via immunoSEQ multiplex PCR, lists solely in-frame clones and lacks some. The profile covers over 25,000 clones, with over 65% appearing a single time and around 7% taken by the ten largest. Looked up from germline, CDR1 is MDHEN and CDR2 is SYDVKM. The CDR3 contains 12 residues. The V end was cut by 6 bases, the J end by 4 bases, with 6 bases between.

The material was peripheral blood mononuclear cells, obtained before stem cell transplant. The chain carries TRBV28 and TRBJ2-2; D is undetermined. The origin of this receptor is a woman aged 25 to 39 with chronic myeloid leukemia. Some clones in this sample may be carry-over from other donors' samples. CDR3 coding DNA: TGTGCCAGCAGCCTACTCACCGGGGAGCTGTTTTTT. Translating it yields CASSLLTGELFF.